This T cell receptor beta chain is drawn from a study of OX40 agonist ivuxolimab in advanced cancers. Turning to the study itself: Three partial responders included one hepatocellular carcinoma patient and two cutaneous melanoma patients.

Germline V gene data show CDR1 as MNHEY and CDR2 as SVGAGI. V was clipped by 5 bases and J by 12 bases, with 19 bases between them. The CDR3 loop spans 13 amino acids. Using immunoSEQ multiplex PCR, the repertoire was profiled, and TCRdb retains in-frame clones only, with some absent. Altogether over 65,000 clones are present, about 84% being singletons, with the ten largest covering approximately 0.44%. Whole-study findings and limits: Clonal expansion by week 6 occurred in CD4+ and CD8+ blood T cells (at 0.1 to 3.0 mg/kg). On average, CD8+ T cells showed a greater number of expanded clones than CD4+.

At cycle 4 day 1, cycle 7 day 1, and baseline, blood was sampled. As concerns this clone: Its antigen is unknown.

The source is an adult with an advanced solid tumor such as melanoma, head and neck, liver or kidney cancer. The specimen was CD4+ or CD8+ T cells sorted from blood, collected in a trial of the OX40 agonist ivuxolimab. The chain uses TRBV6-5 and TRBJ1-2, with D perhaps matching TRBD1 (6 bases). Here the CDR3 reads CASSAGQSLSNTF. The CDR3 DNA reads TGTGCCAGCAGTGCCGGACAGTCACTATCTAACACCTTC.